This T cell receptor (beta chain) was sequenced in a study of CD8+ T cells in alopecia areata. With respect to this clone: Its specificity is not known.

RNA, once extracted, was reverse transcribed into cDNA for use as the sequencing template. Assay: immunoSEQ multiplex PCR; the TCRdb copy retains only in-frame clones and omits some. The sample holds about 120,000 clones, roughly 50% seen once. General study points: Lesional tissue from the scalp (especially in alopecia totalis/universalis) showed higher clonality than normal scalp.

Trimming stripped 7 bases from V and 8 bases from J, with 17 bases between. Germline-derived CDR1 and CDR2 are MGHRA and YSYEKL. There are 14 residues in the CDR3. The TCR originated in a human donor with alopecia areata. The chain is built from TRBV4-1 and TRBJ2-2; D gene uncertain. The sequencing input was NKG2D-low CD8+ T cells sorted from blood. CDR3 loop: CASTPVPHFGELFF. In nucleotides, the CDR3 is TGCGCCAGCACCCCTGTTCCCCATTTTGGGGAGCTGTTTTTT.